Listed here is a single T cell receptor (beta chain). Its antigen specificity is not known. No base-level quality is on record; no much larger clone is a single base apart. Trimming removed 4 bases from V and 1 base from J, leaving 10 bases between the germline ends. Its CDR3 holds 14 amino acids, cysteine through phenylalanine. The entry retains the CDR3 DNA only, 42 bases that are in frame from base 1. Sequencer: Illumina HiSeq 1500. In TCRdb, the public reads were trimmed at Q25 with fastp and aligned with MiXCR, with productive beta chains retained. Every CDR3 protein is listed once, alongside the most common genes and DNA of its rows. For this sample there are fewer than 250,000 distinct CDR3 sequences; under 25% appear just once. The ten largest clones take up about 20% of the sample. The data stem from a study of T cell repertoires in cytomegalovirus infection (dated by TCRdb to the late 2010s). Looking at the study overall: Because public TCR beta signatures pointed to carriage of CMV infection together with the matching HLA type, the HLA type of each donor mattered for the analysis. Overall study outcomes, separate from this receptor: In both this cohort and an independent cohort of more than 350 donors, the cumulative frequency of public TCR beta family members distinguished carriers of CMV infection plus the relevant HLA type. The ex vivo response was dominated by HLA-C-restricted CMV-specific TCR beta clonotypes, which also provided the single most frequent clonotype in two of eight donors.

The chain uses TRBV12-3 or TRBV12-4 and TRBJ1-1; D gene: possibly TRBD1, on 6 matching bases. The clonotype originates from a human donor in good health (CMV status not recorded). Some clones in this sample may be carry-over from other donors' samples. The sample comprised CD8+ T cells from PBMCs. Here is the DNA: TGTGCCAGCAGTTCCGGGACAACGAACACTGAAGCTTTCTTT. The translation is CASSSGTTNTEAFF.